These 2 T cell receptor beta chains were sequenced from one sample in a study of T cell clonotyping in hematopoietic cell transplantation. Time point here: recipient sample about 28 days before transplant, after cytoreduction. Data came from immunoSEQ multiplex PCR; TCRdb stores just in-frame clones and leaves some out. The table has approximately 42,000 clones, approximately 81% seen once; the top ten hold about 2.6%. Sequences were derived from peripheral blood mononuclear cells, sampled before stem cell transplant. The receptors stem from a man aged 55 to 70 with acute myeloid leukemia. Some clones in this sample may be carry-over from other donors' samples.

CDR3 in amino acids: CAAGPNTGELFF. The CDR3 DNA is TGTGCCGCTGGACCCAACACCGGGGAGCTGTTTTTT. This chain links TRBV7-3 with TRBJ2-2; the D is unclear. Looked up from germline, CDR1 is SGHTA and CDR2 is FQGTGA. Trimming took off 11 bases at V and 2 bases at J, with 9 bases between the two ends. This CDR3 spans 12 amino acids.

V is TRBV7-6 and J is TRBJ1-4, with D hard to call. Per germline, CDR1 SGHVS and CDR2 FNYEAQ. The CDR3 has 15 residues. Trimming left V 2 bases short and J 0 bases short, with 7 bases between. The CDR3 coding sequence is TGTGCCAGCAGCTTATTCGGAACAACTAATGAAAAACTGTTTTTT. It is translated as CASSLFGTTNEKLFF.